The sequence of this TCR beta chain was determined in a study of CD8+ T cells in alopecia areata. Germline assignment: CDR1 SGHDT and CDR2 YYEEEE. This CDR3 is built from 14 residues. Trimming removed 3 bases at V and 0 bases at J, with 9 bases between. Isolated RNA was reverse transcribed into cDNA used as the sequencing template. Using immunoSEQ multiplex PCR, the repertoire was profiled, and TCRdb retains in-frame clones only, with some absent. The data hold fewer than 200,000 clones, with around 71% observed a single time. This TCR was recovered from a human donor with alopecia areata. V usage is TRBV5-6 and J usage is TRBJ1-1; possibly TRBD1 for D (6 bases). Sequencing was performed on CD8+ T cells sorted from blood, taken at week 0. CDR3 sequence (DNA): TGTGCCAGCAGCTCGGACAGCTTGAACACTGAAGCTTTCTTT. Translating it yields CASSSDSLNTEAFF. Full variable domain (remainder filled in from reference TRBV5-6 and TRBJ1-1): DAGVTQSPTHLIKTRGQQVTLRCSPKSGHDTVSWYQQALGQGPQFIFQYYEEEERQRGNFPDRFSGHQFPNYSSELNVNALLLGDSALYLCASSSDSLNTEAFFGQGTRLTVV.